A selection of T cell receptor beta chains follows, all from one sample in a study of blood T cell repertoires in COVID-19. Generated by immunoSEQ multiplex PCR, the TCRdb table keeps only in-frame clones and is missing some. The sample comprises about 240,000 clones, approximately 86% of which are singletons, and 3% to 4% rests with the top ten. The specimen sequenced was PBMCs or T cells enriched from blood (not recorded which). Receptors originate from a woman between 35 and 50 years old with acute COVID-19. Each CDR3 is given with its conserved first and last residue. A D gene is named only where the DNA matches it firmly. Expanded clones are given a class, and other clones once, few, many or no size at all.

abundance: NA
v_gene: TRBV15
d_gene: NA
j_gene: TRBJ2-1
CDR3aa: CATQIARLVRGNEQFF
CDR3nt: TGTGCCACGCAGATTGCCCGGCTAGTCCGGGGCAATGAGCAGTTCTTC

abundance: NA
v_gene: TRBV2
d_gene: NA
j_gene: TRBJ1-4
CDR3aa: CASSEAQGFVDEKLFF
CDR3nt: TGTGCCAGCAGTGAAGCCCAGGGGTTTGTCGATGAAAAACTGTTTTTT

abundance: NA
v_gene: TRBV7-2
d_gene: TRBD2
j_gene: TRBJ2-7
CDR3aa: CASSSTPYSGKDIYEQYF
CDR3nt: TGTGCCAGCAGCTCCACACCCTATAGCGGGAAAGACATCTACGAGCAGTACTTC

abundance: NA
v_gene: TRBV4-1
d_gene: TRBD1
j_gene: TRBJ2-7
CDR3aa: CASSQDPHRGSTTYEQYF
CDR3nt: TGCGCCAGCAGCCAAGATCCCCACAGGGGGAGTACAACCTACGAGCAGTACTTC

abundance: NA
v_gene: TRBV19
d_gene: TRBD1
j_gene: TRBJ1-2
CDR3aa: CATTPGAGGYGYTF
CDR3nt: TGTGCCACCACCCCCGGGGCAGGGGGATATGGCTACACCTTC

abundance: few
v_gene: TRBV3-1/TRBV3-2
d_gene: NA
j_gene: TRBJ1-5
CDR3aa: CASSQSGGEQPQHF
CDR3nt: TGTGCCAGCAGCCAGAGTGGCGGAGAACAGCCCCAGCATTTT

abundance: NA
v_gene: TRBV29-1
d_gene: TRBD1
j_gene: TRBJ2-7
CDR3aa: CSVLHRGEEQYF
CDR3nt: TGCAGCGTGCTACACAGGGGGGAAGAGCAGTACTTC

abundance: NA
v_gene: TRBV3-1/TRBV3-2
d_gene: TRBD2
j_gene: TRBJ2-1
CDR3aa: CASSLGTSNNEQFF
CDR3nt: TGTGCCAGCAGCCTCGGGACTAGTAACAATGAGCAGTTCTTC

abundance: NA
v_gene: TRBV13
d_gene: TRBD2
j_gene: TRBJ2-7
CDR3aa: CASSGLAGGVSYEQYF
CDR3nt: TGTGCCAGCAGCGGACTAGCGGGAGGGGTCTCCTACGAGCAGTACTTC

abundance: few
v_gene: TRBV21-1
d_gene: NA
j_gene: TRBJ2-1
CDR3aa: CASTTRRAGENEQFF
CDR3nt: TGTGCCAGCACCACACGGCGGGCCGGAGAGAATGAGCAGTTCTTC

abundance: NA
v_gene: TRBV5-1
d_gene: NA
j_gene: TRBJ2-1
CDR3aa: CASSFSGSYNEQFF
CDR3nt: TGCGCCAGCAGCTTTAGCGGCTCCTACAATGAGCAGTTCTTC

abundance: NA
v_gene: TRBV23-1
d_gene: NA
j_gene: TRBJ2-2
CDR3aa: CASSQPGQRNTSNTGELFF
CDR3nt: TGCGCCAGCAGTCAACCGGGACAACGTAACACATCGAACACCGGGGAGCTGTTTTTT

abundance: NA
v_gene: TRBV29-1
d_gene: TRBD2
j_gene: TRBJ2-1
CDR3aa: CSVVPSGRGYNEQFF
CDR3nt: TGCAGCGTTGTCCCTAGCGGGAGGGGCTACAATGAGCAGTTCTTC

abundance: NA
v_gene: TRBV7-9
d_gene: NA
j_gene: TRBJ1-1
CDR3aa: CASSSGPSRGFF
CDR3nt: TGTGCCAGCAGCTCGGGACCCTCGCGGGGTTTCTTT

abundance: NA
v_gene: TRBV24-1
d_gene: NA
j_gene: TRBJ1-1
CDR3aa: CATSGGPMNTEAFF
CDR3nt: TGTGCCACCAGTGGGGGCCCAATGAACACTGAAGCTTTCTTT

abundance: NA
v_gene: TRBV9
d_gene: NA
j_gene: TRBJ2-1
CDR3aa: CASSVVGGGNEQFF
CDR3nt: TGTGCCAGCAGCGTAGTAGGGGGTGGTAATGAGCAGTTCTTC

abundance: NA
v_gene: TRBV6-2/TRBV6-3
d_gene: NA
j_gene: TRBJ2-5
CDR3aa: CASSPIGETQYF
CDR3nt: TGTGCCAGCAGTCCCATCGGAGAGACCCAGTACTTC

abundance: once
v_gene: TRBV14
d_gene: NA
j_gene: TRBJ2-7
CDR3aa: CASSAPGLGYEQYF
CDR3nt: TGTGCCAGCAGCGCTCCGGGACTTGGCTACGAGCAGTACTTC

abundance: NA
v_gene: TRBV27
d_gene: NA
j_gene: TRBJ1-1
CDR3aa: CASSSGQINTEAFF
CDR3nt: TGTGCCAGCAGTAGCGGGCAGATCAACACTGAAGCTTTCTTT

abundance: NA
v_gene: TRBV18
d_gene: TRBD2
j_gene: TRBJ2-1
CDR3aa: CASSLWTSGNNEQFF
CDR3nt: TGTGCCAGCTCACTCTGGACTAGCGGTAACAATGAGCAGTTCTTC

abundance: NA
v_gene: TRBV6-4
d_gene: NA
j_gene: TRBJ2-1
CDR3aa: CASSDQRESEQFF
CDR3nt: TGTGCCAGCAGTGACCAACGGGAAAGTGAGCAGTTCTTC

abundance: NA
v_gene: TRBV18
d_gene: TRBD2
j_gene: TRBJ2-7
CDR3aa: CASSPGLAGGPQYF
CDR3nt: TGTGCCAGCTCACCCGGACTAGCGGGAGGCCCGCAGTACTTC

abundance: NA
v_gene: TRBV5-6
d_gene: TRBD1
j_gene: TRBJ1-6
CDR3aa: CASSTGQGGSPLHF
CDR3nt: TGTGCCAGCAGCACTGGACAGGGTGGGTCACCCCTCCACTTT

abundance: NA
v_gene: TRBV30
d_gene: NA
j_gene: TRBJ1-1
CDR3aa: CACARNTEAFF
CDR3nt: TGTGCCTGCGCGAGAAACACTGAAGCTTTCTTT

abundance: medium-sized
v_gene: TRBV2
d_gene: NA
j_gene: TRBJ1-4
CDR3aa: CASSWTATNEKLFF
CDR3nt: TGTGCCAGCAGTTGGACAGCAACTAATGAAAAACTGTTTTTT

abundance: NA
v_gene: TRBV5-1
d_gene: NA
j_gene: TRBJ2-3
CDR3aa: CASSKAADTQYF
CDR3nt: TGCGCCAGCAGTAAGGCGGCAGATACGCAGTATTTT

abundance: NA
v_gene: TRBV6-5
d_gene: NA
j_gene: TRBJ1-2
CDR3aa: CASSPRVGGYTF
CDR3nt: TGTGCCAGCAGTCCCAGGGTAGGTGGCTACACCTTC

abundance: once
v_gene: TRBV4-2
d_gene: TRBD2
j_gene: TRBJ2-1
CDR3aa: CASSRGLAGGRIGNEQFF
CDR3nt: TGTGCCAGCAGCCGGGGACTAGCGGGAGGGCGAATAGGGAATGAGCAGTTCTTC

abundance: NA
v_gene: TRBV28
d_gene: NA
j_gene: TRBJ1-1
CDR3aa: CASSLTQGGTEAFF
CDR3nt: TGTGCCAGCAGTTTAACCCAGGGTGGAACTGAAGCTTTCTTT

abundance: many
v_gene: TRBV6-6
d_gene: TRBD1
j_gene: TRBJ2-7
CDR3aa: CASSQTGTGRGEQYF
CDR3nt: TGTGCCAGCAGCCAAACCGGGACAGGGAGGGGCGAGCAGTACTTC

abundance: NA
v_gene: TRBV14
d_gene: NA
j_gene: TRBJ2-7
CDR3aa: CASSQAPNRFREQYF
CDR3nt: TGTGCCAGCAGCCAAGCTCCGAATCGTTTTCGGGAGCAGTACTTC

abundance: NA
v_gene: TRBV6-5
d_gene: NA
j_gene: TRBJ1-1
CDR3aa: CASRGVGQNTEAFF
CDR3nt: TGTGCCAGCAGAGGGGTCGGCCAGAACACTGAAGCTTTCTTT

abundance: NA
v_gene: TRBV19
d_gene: NA
j_gene: TRBJ2-1
CDR3aa: CASSINGALSYNEQFF
CDR3nt: TGTGCCAGTAGTATAAATGGGGCCCTCTCCTACAATGAGCAGTTCTTC

abundance: few
v_gene: TRBV5-6
d_gene: TRBD1
j_gene: TRBJ1-2
CDR3aa: CASSFPDRGYGYTF
CDR3nt: TGTGCCAGCAGCTTTCCGGACAGGGGCTATGGCTACACCTTC

abundance: NA
v_gene: TRBV5-1
d_gene: TRBD2
j_gene: TRBJ2-7
CDR3aa: CASRTSGSSYEQYF
CDR3nt: TGCGCCAGCAGGACTAGCGGGAGCTCCTACGAGCAGTACTTC

abundance: NA
v_gene: TRBV7-9
d_gene: TRBD2
j_gene: TRBJ2-1
CDR3aa: CASSLAGGRASEQFF
CDR3nt: TGTGCCAGCAGCTTAGCGGGCGGGAGGGCCAGTGAGCAGTTCTTC

abundance: NA
v_gene: TRBV5-6
d_gene: NA
j_gene: TRBJ1-6
CDR3aa: CASSVDSNNSPLHF
CDR3nt: TGTGCCAGCAGCGTGGACAGTAATAATTCACCCCTCCACTTT

abundance: NA
v_gene: TRBV24-1
d_gene: TRBD2
j_gene: TRBJ2-5
CDR3aa: CATSDYATSGRETQYF
CDR3nt: TGTGCCACCAGTGATTACGCGACTAGCGGGAGAGAGACCCAGTACTTC

abundance: NA
v_gene: TRBV11-2
d_gene: NA
j_gene: TRBJ2-2
CDR3aa: CASSLVLSGVGELFF
CDR3nt: TGTGCCAGCAGCTTAGTGCTTTCGGGGGTCGGGGAGCTGTTTTTT

abundance: once
v_gene: TRBV29-1
d_gene: TRBD1
j_gene: TRBJ1-1
CDR3aa: CSADSTPRGDGAFF
CDR3nt: TGCAGCGCCGACTCGACCCCCAGGGGGGATGGAGCTTTCTTT

abundance: NA
v_gene: TRBV29-1
d_gene: NA
j_gene: TRBJ2-1
CDR3aa: CSVEDQGSLAGLSYNEQFF
CDR3nt: TGCAGCGTTGAAGATCAAGGGAGTCTGGCGGGCCTATCCTACAATGAGCAGTTCTTC

abundance: NA
v_gene: TRBV6-6
d_gene: NA
j_gene: TRBJ2-4
CDR3aa: CASSPKQRVITAKNIQYF
CDR3nt: TGTGCCAGCAGTCCTAAACAACGGGTGATCACCGCCAAAAACATTCAGTACTTC

abundance: NA
v_gene: TRBV10-3
d_gene: TRBD2
j_gene: TRBJ2-7
CDR3aa: CAISESTSGNYEQYF
CDR3nt: TGTGCCATCAGTGAGTCGACTAGCGGAAACTACGAGCAGTACTTC

abundance: NA
v_gene: TRBV13
d_gene: TRBD1
j_gene: TRBJ1-2
CDR3aa: CASSEGTGKNYGYTF
CDR3nt: TGTGCCAGCAGCGAAGGGACAGGAAAAAACTATGGCTACACCTTC

abundance: NA
v_gene: TRBV9
d_gene: TRBD2
j_gene: TRBJ2-2
CDR3aa: CASSVTSGVNTGELFF
CDR3nt: TGTGCCAGCAGCGTAACTAGCGGAGTAAACACCGGGGAGCTGTTTTTT

abundance: NA
v_gene: TRBV11-3
d_gene: NA
j_gene: TRBJ2-5
CDR3aa: CASSLVGGQETQYF
CDR3nt: TGTGCCAGCAGCTTAGTCGGGGGTCAAGAGACCCAGTACTTC

abundance: NA
v_gene: TRBV5-6
d_gene: NA
j_gene: TRBJ2-1
CDR3aa: CASSPPGLQEQFF
CDR3nt: TGTGCCAGCAGCCCGCCGGGTCTTCAAGAGCAGTTCTTC

abundance: NA
v_gene: TRBV29-1
d_gene: TRBD1
j_gene: TRBJ1-2
CDR3aa: CSVEDLGTGGLTNYGYTF
CDR3nt: TGCAGCGTTGAAGATTTAGGGACAGGGGGTCTTACTAACTATGGCTACACCTTC

abundance: NA
v_gene: TRBV6-5
d_gene: TRBD1
j_gene: TRBJ1-3
CDR3aa: CASSYRDSLVGNTIYF
CDR3nt: TGTGCCAGCAGTTATCGGGACAGCCTTGTTGGAAACACCATATATTTT

abundance: NA
v_gene: TRBV6-6
d_gene: NA
j_gene: TRBJ1-1
CDR3aa: CASSYSQGNTEAFF
CDR3nt: TGTGCCAGCAGTTACTCGCAGGGCAACACTGAAGCTTTCTTT

abundance: NA
v_gene: TRBV5-8
d_gene: NA
j_gene: TRBJ1-5
CDR3aa: CASSLEKGLNQPQHF
CDR3nt: TGTGCCAGCAGCTTGGAGAAGGGGCTTAATCAGCCCCAGCATTTT

abundance: once
v_gene: TRBV7-9
d_gene: TRBD2
j_gene: TRBJ2-7
CDR3aa: CASSLVLAGEGYEQYF
CDR3nt: TGTGCCAGCAGCTTAGTCCTAGCGGGAGAGGGCTACGAGCAGTACTTC

abundance: NA
v_gene: TRBV28
d_gene: TRBD2
j_gene: TRBJ2-1
CDR3aa: CASSLAGGPHEQFF
CDR3nt: TGTGCCAGCAGTTTAGCGGGAGGGCCGCATGAGCAGTTCTTC

abundance: NA
v_gene: TRBV2
d_gene: TRBD1
j_gene: TRBJ2-3
CDR3aa: CASSPDTGGETDTQYF
CDR3nt: TGTGCCAGCAGTCCCGATACAGGGGGAGAAACAGATACGCAGTATTTT

abundance: NA
v_gene: TRBV24-1
d_gene: TRBD2
j_gene: TRBJ2-5
CDR3aa: CATSGPSGSGETQYF
CDR3nt: TGTGCCACCAGTGGGCCTAGCGGGAGTGGTGAGACCCAGTACTTC

abundance: few
v_gene: TRBV7-9
d_gene: TRBD1
j_gene: TRBJ1-6
CDR3aa: CASSKTGGTSPLHF
CDR3nt: TGTGCCAGCAGCAAGACAGGGGGGACTTCACCCCTCCACTTT